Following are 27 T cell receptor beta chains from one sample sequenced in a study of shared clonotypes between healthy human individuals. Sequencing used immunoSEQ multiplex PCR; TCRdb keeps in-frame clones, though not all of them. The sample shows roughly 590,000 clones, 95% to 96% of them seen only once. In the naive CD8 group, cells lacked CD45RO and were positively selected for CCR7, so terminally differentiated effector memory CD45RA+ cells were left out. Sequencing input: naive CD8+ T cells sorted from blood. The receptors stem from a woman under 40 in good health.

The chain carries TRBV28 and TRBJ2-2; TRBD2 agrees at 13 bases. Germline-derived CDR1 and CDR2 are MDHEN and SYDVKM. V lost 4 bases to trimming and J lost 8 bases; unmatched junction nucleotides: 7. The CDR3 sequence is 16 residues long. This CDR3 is CASSWGTSGIGGELFF. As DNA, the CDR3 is TGTGCCAGCAGTTGGGGGACTAGCGGGATCGGTGGGGAGCTGTTTTTT.

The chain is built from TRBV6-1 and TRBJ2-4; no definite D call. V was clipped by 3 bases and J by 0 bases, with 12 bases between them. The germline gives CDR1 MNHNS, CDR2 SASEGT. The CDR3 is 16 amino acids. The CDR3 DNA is TGTGCCAGCAGTGAGCTACAGCGAGGAGCCAAAAACATTCAGTACTTC. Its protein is CASSELQRGAKNIQYF.

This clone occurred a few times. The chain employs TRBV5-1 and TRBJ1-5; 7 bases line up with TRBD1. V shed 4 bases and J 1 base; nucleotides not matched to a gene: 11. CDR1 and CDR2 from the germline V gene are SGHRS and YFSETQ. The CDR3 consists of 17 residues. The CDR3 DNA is TGCGCCAGCAGCGCCTACAGGGGCCCTCTGAGCAATCAGCCCCAGCATTTT. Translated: CASSAYRGPLSNQPQHF.

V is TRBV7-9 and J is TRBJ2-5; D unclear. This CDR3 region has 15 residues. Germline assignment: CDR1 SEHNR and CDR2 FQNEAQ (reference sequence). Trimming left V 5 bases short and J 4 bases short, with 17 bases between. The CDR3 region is CASSTTEKKIETQYF. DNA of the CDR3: TGTGCCAGCAGCACCACAGAAAAAAAGATAGAGACCCAGTACTTC.

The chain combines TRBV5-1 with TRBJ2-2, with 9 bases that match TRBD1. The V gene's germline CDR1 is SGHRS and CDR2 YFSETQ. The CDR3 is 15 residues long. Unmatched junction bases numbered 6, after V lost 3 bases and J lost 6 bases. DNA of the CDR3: TGCGCCAGCAGCTACCAGACAGGGGGTGCCGGGGAGCTGTTTTTT. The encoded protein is CASSYQTGGAGELFF.

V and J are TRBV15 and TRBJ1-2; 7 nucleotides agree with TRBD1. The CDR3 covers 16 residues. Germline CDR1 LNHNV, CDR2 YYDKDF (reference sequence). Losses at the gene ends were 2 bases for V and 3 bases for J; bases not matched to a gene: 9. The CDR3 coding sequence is TGTGCCACCAGCAGAAGGGGGGAGGGGGCCGACTATGGCTACACCTTC. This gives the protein CATSRRGEGADYGYTF.

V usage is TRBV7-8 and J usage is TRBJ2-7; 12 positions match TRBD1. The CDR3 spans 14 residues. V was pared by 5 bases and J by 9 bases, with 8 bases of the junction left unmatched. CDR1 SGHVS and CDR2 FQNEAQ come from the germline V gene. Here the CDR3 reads CASSPSGTGGGQYF. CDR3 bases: TGTGCCAGCAGCCCTTCCGGGACAGGGGGCGGGCAGTACTTC.

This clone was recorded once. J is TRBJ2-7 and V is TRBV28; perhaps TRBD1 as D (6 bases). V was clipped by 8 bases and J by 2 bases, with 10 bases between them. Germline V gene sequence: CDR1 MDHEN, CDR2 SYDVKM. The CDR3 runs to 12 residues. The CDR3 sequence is CASRTGTYEQYF. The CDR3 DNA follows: TGTGCCAGCCGAACAGGGACCTACGAGCAGTACTTC.

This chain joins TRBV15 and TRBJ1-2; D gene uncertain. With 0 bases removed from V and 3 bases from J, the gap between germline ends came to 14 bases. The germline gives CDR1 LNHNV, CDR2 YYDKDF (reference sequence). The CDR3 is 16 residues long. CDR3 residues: CATSRDRNSPYYGYTF. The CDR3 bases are TGTGCCACCAGCAGAGACAGGAACAGCCCTTACTATGGCTACACCTTC.

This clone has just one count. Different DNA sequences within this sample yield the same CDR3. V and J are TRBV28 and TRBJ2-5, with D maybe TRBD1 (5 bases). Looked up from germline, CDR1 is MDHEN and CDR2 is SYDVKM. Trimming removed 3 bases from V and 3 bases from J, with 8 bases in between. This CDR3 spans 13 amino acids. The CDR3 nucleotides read TGTGCCAGCAGTTTGTCAGGGAAAGAGACCCAGTACTTC. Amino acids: CASSLSGKETQYF. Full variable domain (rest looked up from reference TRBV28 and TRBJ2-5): DVKVTQSSRYLVKRTGEKVFLECVQDMDHENMFWYRQDPGLGLRLIYFSYDVKMKEKGDIPEGYSVSREKKERFSLILESASTNQTSMYLCASSLSGKETQYFGPGTRLLVL.

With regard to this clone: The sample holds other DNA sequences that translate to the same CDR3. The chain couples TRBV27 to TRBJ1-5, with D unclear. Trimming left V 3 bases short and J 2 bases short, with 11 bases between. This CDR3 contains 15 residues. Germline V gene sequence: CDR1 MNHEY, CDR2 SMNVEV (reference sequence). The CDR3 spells CASSLLGGGNQPQHF. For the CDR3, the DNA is TGTGCCAGCAGTTTGTTAGGAGGCGGCAATCAGCCCCAGCATTTT.

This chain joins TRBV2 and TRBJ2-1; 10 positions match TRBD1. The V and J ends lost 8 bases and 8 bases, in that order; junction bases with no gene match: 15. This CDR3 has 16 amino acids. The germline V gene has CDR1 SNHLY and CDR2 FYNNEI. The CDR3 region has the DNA TGTGCCAGCGGGCCTCCCGGGACAGGGGATTATTATGAGCAGTTCTTC. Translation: CASGPPGTGDYYEQFF. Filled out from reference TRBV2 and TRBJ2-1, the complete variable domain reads EPEVTQTPSHQVTQMGQEVILRCVPISNHLYFYWYRQILGQKVEFLVSFYNNEISEKSEIFDDQFSVERPDGSNFTLKIRSTKLEDSAMYFCASGPPGTGDYYEQFFGPGTRLTVL.

The chain's CDR3 is CAIREDATNEKLFF. The CDR3 DNA reads as TGTGCCATTAGGGAAGATGCAACTAATGAAAAACTGTTTTTT. The chain couples TRBV6-1 to TRBJ1-4; the D is unclear. CDR3 length: 14 residues. V was cut by 10 bases and J by 0 bases, with 12 bases left in between. Germline CDR1 is MNHNS and CDR2 is SASEGT.

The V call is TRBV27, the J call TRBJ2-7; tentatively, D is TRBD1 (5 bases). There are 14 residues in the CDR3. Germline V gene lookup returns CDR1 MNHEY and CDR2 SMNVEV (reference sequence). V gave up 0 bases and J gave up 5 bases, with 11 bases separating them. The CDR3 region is CASSLSVGADEQYF. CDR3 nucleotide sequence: TGTGCCAGCAGTTTATCCGTAGGGGCGGACGAGCAGTACTTC.

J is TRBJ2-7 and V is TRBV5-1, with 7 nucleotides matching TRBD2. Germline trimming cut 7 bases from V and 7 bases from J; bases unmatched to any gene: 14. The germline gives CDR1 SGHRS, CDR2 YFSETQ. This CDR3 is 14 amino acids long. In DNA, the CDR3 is TGCGCCAGCGCACCCGGGAGGACCTGGGTTGAGCAGTACTTC. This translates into CASAPGRTWVEQYF.

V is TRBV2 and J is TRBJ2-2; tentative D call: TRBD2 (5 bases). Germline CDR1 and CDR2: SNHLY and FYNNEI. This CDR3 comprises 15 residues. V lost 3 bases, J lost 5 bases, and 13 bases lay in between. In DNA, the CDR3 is TGTGCCAGCAGTGAGGGATATACGGGGACCGGGGAGCTGTTTTTT. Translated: CASSEGYTGTGELFF.

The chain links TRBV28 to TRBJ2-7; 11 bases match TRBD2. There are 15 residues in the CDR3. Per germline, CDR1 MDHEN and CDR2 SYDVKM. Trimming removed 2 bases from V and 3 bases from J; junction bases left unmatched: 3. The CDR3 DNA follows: TGTGCCAGCAGTTTAGGAACTAGCGGGAGCTACGAGCAGTACTTC. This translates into CASSLGTSGSYEQYF.

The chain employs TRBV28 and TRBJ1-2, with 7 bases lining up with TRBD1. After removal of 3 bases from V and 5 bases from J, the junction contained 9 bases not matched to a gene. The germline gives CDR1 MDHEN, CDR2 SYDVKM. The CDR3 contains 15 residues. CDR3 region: CASSFPPRTGYGYTF. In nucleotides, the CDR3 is TGTGCCAGCAGTTTCCCCCCTCGGACAGGTTATGGCTACACCTTC.

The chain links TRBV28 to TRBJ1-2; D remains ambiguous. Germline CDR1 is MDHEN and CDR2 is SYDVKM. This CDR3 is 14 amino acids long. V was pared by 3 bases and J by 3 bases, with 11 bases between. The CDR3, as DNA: TGTGCCAGCAGTTTGAAGGGAGTCCACTATGGCTACACCTTC. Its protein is CASSLKGVHYGYTF.

The CDR3 protein is CASSKSASAYEQYF. The CDR3 nucleotides are TGTGCCAGCAGCAAAAGTGCTAGCGCCTACGAGCAGTACTTC. This chain uses TRBV21-1 with TRBJ2-7; the table's TRBD2 call for D was not verified on the DNA. TRBV21-1 is annotated as a pseudogene. This CDR3 has 14 amino acids.

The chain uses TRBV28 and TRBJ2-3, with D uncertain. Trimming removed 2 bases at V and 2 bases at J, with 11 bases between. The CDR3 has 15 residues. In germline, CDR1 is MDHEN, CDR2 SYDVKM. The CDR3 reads CASSLEALNTDTQYF. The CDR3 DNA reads TGTGCCAGCAGTTTAGAGGCCCTCAACACAGATACGCAGTATTTT.

CDR3 bases: TGTGCCAGCAGCTTAGGATCCACCTCCTACAATGAGCAGTTCTTC. This gives the protein CASSLGSTSYNEQFF. The V gene is TRBV7-6, the J gene TRBJ2-1; D unresolved. This CDR3 is built from 15 residues. CDR1 and CDR2 (germline): SGHVS, FNYEAQ. V was cut by 1 base and J by 0 bases, with 7 bases left in between.

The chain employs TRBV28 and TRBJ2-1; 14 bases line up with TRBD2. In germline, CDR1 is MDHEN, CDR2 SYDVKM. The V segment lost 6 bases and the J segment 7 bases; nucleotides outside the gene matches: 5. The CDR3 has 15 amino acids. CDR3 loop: CASSLGLAGVNEQFF. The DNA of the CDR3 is TGTGCCAGCAGCTTGGGACTAGCGGGAGTAAATGAGCAGTTCTTC.

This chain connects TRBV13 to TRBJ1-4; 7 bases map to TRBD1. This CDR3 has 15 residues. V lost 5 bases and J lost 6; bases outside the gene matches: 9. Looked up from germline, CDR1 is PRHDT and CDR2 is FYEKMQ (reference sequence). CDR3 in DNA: TGTGCCAGCAGCCGGCAGGGGGAAGGAGATGAAAAACTGTTTTTT. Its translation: CASSRQGEGDEKLFF. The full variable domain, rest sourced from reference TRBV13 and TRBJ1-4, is AAGVIQSPRHLIKEKRETATLKCYPIPRHDTVYWYQQGPGQDPQFLISFYEKMQSDKGSIPDRFSAQQFSDYHSELNMSSLELGDSALYFCASSRQGEGDEKLFFGSGTQLSVL.

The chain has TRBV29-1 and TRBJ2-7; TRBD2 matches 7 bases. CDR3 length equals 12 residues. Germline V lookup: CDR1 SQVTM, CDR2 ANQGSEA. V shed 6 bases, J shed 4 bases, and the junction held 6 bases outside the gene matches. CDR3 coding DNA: TGCAGCGTCCGGGAGGTCGGGTACGAGCAGTACTTC. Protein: CSVREVGYEQYF.

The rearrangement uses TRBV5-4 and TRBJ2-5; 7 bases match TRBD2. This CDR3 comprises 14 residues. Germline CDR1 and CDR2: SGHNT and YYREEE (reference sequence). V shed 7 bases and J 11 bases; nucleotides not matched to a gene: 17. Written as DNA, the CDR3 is TGTGCCAGCTCTAGCTCTAGCGGAACTCCAGAGCAGTACTTC. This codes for CASSSSSGTPEQYF.

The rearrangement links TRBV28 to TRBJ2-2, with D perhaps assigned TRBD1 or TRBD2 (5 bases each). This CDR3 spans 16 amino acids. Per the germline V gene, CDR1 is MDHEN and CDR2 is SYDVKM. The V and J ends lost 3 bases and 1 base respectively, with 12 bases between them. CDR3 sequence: CASSFGGRWNTGELFF. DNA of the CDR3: TGTGCCAGCAGTTTTGGGGGTCGGTGGAACACCGGGGAGCTGTTTTTT.